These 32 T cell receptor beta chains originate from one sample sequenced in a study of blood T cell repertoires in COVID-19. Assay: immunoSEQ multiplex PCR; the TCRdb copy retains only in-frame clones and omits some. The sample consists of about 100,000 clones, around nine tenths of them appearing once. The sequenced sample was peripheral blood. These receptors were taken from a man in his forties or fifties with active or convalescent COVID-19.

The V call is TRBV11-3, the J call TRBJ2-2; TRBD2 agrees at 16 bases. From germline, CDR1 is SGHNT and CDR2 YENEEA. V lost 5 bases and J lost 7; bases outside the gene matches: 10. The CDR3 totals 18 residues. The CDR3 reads CASSRGTSGGANGGELFF. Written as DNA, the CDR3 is TGTGCCAGCAGCAGAGGGACTAGCGGGGGGGCCAATGGCGGGGAGCTGTTTTTT.

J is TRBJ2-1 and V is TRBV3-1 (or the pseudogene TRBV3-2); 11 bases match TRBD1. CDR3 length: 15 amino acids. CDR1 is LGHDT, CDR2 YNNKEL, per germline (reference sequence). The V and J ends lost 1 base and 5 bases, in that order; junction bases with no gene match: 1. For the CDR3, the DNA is TGTGCCAGCAGCCAAGGGACAGGGGGCAACAATGAGCAGTTCTTC. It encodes CASSQGTGGNNEQFF.

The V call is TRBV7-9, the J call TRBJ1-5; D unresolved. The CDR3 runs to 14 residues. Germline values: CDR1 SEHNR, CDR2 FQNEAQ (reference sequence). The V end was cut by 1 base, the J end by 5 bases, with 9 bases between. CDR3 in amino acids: CASSLGVADQPQHF. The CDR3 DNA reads TGTGCCAGCAGCTTAGGAGTAGCGGATCAGCCCCAGCATTTT.

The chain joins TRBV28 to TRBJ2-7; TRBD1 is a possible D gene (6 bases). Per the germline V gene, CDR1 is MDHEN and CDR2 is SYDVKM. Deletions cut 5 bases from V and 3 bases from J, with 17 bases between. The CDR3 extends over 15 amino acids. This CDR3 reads CASSPNRVSGYEQYV. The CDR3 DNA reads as TGTGCCAGCAGTCCAAACAGGGTTTCGGGCTACGAGCAGTACGTC.

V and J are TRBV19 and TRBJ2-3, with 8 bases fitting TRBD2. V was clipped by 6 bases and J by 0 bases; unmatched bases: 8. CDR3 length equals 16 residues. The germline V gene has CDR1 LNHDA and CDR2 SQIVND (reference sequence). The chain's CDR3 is CASSETLAVSTDTQYF. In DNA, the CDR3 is TGTGCCAGTAGCGAGACACTAGCGGTGAGCACAGATACGCAGTATTTT.

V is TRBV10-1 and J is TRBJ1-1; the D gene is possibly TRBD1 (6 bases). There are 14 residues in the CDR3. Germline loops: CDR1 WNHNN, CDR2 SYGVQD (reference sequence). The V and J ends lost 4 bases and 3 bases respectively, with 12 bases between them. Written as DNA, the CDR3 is TGCGCCAGCAGTGCTGGGCGGACAGACACTGAAGCTTTCTTT. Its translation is CASSAGRTDTEAFF.

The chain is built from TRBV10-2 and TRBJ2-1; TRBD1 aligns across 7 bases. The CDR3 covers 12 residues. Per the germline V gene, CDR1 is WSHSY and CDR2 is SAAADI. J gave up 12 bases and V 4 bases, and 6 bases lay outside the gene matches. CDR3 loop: CASSAAGGWQFF. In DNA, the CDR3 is TGCGCCAGCAGTGCTGCAGGGGGTTGGCAGTTCTTC.

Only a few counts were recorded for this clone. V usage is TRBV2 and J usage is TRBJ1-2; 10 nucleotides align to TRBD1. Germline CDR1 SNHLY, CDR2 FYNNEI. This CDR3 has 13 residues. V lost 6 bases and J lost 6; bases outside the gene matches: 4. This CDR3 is CASRPGQGHGYTF. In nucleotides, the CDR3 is TGTGCCAGCAGACCGGGACAGGGGCATGGCTACACCTTC.

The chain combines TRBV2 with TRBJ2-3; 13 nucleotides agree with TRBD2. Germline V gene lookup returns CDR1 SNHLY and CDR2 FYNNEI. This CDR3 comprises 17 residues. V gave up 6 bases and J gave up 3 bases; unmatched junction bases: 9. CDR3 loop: CASRTSGGAFGTDTQYF. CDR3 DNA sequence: TGTGCCAGCAGAACTAGCGGGGGGGCCTTTGGGACAGATACGCAGTATTTT.

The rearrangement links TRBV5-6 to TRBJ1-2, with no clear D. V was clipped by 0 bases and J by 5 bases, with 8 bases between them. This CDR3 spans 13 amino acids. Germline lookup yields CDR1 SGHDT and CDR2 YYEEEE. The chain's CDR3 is CASSLGRQYGYTF. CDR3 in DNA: TGTGCCAGCAGCTTGGGTCGCCAGTATGGCTACACCTTC.

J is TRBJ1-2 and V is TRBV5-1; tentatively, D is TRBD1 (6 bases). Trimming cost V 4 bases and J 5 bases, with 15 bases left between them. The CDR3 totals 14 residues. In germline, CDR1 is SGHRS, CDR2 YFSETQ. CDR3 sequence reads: CASSPYRDTYGYTF. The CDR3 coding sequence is TGCGCCAGCAGCCCCTACCGGGACACTTATGGCTACACCTTC.

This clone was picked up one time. In nucleotides, the CDR3 is TGTGCCACCGAAGGCCAGGGCTATGGCTACACCTTC. This gives the protein CATEGQGYGYTF. The chain employs TRBV24-1 and TRBJ1-2; tentatively, D is TRBD1 (5 bases). V lost 9 bases and J lost 4, with 11 bases in between. The germline gives CDR1 KGHDR, CDR2 SFDVKD. This CDR3 has 12 amino acids.

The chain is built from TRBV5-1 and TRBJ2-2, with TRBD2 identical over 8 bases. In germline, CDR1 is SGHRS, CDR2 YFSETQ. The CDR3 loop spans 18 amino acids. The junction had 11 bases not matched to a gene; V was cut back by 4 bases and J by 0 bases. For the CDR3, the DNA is TGCGCCAGCAGCCCAATGGCGGGCGGGGGGTCGAACACCGGGGAGCTGTTTTTT. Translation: CASSPMAGGGSNTGELFF.

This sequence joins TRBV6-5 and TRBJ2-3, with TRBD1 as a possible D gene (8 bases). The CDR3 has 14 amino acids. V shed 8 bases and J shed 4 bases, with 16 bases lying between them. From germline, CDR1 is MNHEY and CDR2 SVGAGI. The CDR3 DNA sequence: TGTGCCAGCGGCCGACAGGGGAGGGCAGATACGCAGTATTTT. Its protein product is CASGRQGRADTQYF.

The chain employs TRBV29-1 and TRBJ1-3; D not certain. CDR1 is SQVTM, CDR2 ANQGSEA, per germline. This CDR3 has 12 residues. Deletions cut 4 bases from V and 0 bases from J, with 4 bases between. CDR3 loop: CSVGSSGNTIYF. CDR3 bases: TGCAGCGTTGGGAGCTCTGGAAACACCATATATTTT.

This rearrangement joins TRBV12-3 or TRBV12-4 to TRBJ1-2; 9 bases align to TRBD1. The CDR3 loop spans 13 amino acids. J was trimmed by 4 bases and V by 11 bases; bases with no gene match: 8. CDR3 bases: TGTGCCGCGTGGACAGGGGTGGGCTATGGCTACACCTTC. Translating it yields CAAWTGVGYGYTF.

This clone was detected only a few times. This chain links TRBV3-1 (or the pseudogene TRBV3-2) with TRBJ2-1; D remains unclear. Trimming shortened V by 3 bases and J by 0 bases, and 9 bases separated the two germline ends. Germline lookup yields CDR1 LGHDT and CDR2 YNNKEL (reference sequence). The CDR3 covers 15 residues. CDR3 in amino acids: CASSHGPSSYNEQFF. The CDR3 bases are TGTGCCAGCAGCCATGGGCCCAGCTCCTACAATGAGCAGTTCTTC.

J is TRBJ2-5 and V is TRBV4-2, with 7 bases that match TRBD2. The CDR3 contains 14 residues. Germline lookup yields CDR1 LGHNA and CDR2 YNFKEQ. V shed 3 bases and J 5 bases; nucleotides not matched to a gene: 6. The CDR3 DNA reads TGTGCCAGCAGCCAGTTCAGCGGGGATGAGACCCAGTACTTC. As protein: CASSQFSGDETQYF.

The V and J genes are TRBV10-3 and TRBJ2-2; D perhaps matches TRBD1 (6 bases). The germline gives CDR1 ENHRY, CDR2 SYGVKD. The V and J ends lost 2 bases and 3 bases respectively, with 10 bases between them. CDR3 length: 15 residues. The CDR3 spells CAISEGQTYTGELFF. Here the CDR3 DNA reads TGTGCCATCAGTGAGGGACAGACGTACACCGGGGAGCTGTTTTTT.

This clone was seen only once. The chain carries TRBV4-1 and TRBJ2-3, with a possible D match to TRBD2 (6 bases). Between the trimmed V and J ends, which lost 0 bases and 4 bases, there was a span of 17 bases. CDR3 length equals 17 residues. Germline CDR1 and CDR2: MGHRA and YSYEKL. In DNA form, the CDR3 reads TGCGCCAGCAGCCAAGATACCGCCTTCAGCGGGCCAGATACGCAGTATTTT. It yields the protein CASSQDTAFSGPDTQYF.

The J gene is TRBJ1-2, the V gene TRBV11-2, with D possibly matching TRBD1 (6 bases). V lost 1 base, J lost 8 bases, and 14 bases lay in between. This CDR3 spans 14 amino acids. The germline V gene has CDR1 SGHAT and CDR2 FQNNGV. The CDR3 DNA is TGTGCCAGCAGCTTAGGGTCAGGGGTTTCGGGCTACACCTTC. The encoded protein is CASSLGSGVSGYTF.

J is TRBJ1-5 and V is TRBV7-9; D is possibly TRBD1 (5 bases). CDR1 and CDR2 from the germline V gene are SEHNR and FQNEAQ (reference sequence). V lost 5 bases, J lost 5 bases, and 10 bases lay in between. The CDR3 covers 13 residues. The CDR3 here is CASSRGDHQPQHF. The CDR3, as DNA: TGTGCCAGCAGCCGCGGGGACCATCAGCCCCAGCATTTT.

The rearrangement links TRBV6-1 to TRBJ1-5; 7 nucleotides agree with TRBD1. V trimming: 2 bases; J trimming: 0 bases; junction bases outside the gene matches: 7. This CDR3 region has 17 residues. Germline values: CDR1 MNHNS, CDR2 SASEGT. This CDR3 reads CASSELGRQGSNQPQHF. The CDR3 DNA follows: TGTGCCAGCAGTGAATTGGGGCGACAGGGTAGCAATCAGCCCCAGCATTTT.

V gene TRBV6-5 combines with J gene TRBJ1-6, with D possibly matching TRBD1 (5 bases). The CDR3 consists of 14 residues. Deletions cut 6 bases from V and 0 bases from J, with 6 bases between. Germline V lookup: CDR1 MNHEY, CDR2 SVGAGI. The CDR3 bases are TGTGCCAGCAGAGGGGACTCCTATAATTCACCCCTCCACTTT. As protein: CASRGDSYNSPLHF.

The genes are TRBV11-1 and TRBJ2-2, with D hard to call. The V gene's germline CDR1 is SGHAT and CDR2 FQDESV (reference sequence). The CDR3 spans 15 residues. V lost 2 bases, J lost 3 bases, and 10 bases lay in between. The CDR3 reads CASSLMADHTGELFF. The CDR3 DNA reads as TGTGCCAGCAGCTTAATGGCAGATCACACCGGGGAGCTGTTTTTT. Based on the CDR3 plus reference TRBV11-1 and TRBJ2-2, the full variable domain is EAEVAQSPRYKITEKSQAVAFWCDPISGHATLYWYRQILGQGPELLVQFQDESVVDDSQLPKDRFSAERLKGVDSTLKIQPAELGDSAMYLCASSLMADHTGELFFGEGSRLTVL.

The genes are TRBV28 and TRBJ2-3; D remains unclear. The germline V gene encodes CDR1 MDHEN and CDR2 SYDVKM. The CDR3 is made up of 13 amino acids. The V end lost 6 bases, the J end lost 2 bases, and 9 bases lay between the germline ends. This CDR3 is CASSPPVTDTQYF. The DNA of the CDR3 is TGTGCCAGCAGCCCTCCTGTCACAGATACGCAGTATTTT.

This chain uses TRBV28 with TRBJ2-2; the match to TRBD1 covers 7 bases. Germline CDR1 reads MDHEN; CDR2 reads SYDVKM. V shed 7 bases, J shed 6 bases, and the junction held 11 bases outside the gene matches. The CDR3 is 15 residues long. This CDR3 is CASISGQGVPGELFF. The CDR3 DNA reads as TGTGCCAGCATATCCGGGCAGGGGGTCCCCGGGGAGCTGTTTTTT.

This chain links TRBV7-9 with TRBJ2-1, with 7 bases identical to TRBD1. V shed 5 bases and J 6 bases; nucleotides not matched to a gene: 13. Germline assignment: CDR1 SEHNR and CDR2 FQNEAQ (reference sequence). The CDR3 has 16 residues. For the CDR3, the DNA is TGTGCCAGCAGCCCCGGGGATTCGACAGGGAGCAATGAGCAGTTCTTC. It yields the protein CASSPGDSTGSNEQFF.

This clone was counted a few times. The chain's CDR3 is CSVETGVTGELFF. The CDR3 DNA reads TGCAGCGTTGAAACAGGAGTGACCGGGGAGCTGTTTTTT. V usage is TRBV29-1 and J usage is TRBJ2-2; a possible D gene is TRBD1 (5 bases). Looked up from germline, CDR1 is SQVTM and CDR2 is ANQGSEA. Trimming stripped 2 bases from V and 5 bases from J, with 9 bases between. The CDR3 is 13 amino acids.

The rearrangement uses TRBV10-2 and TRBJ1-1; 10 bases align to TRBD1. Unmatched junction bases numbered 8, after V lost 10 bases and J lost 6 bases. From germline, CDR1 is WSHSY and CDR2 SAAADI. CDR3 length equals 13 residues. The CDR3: CAMMDRGSSEAFF. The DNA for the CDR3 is TGCGCCATGATGGACAGGGGGTCCTCTGAAGCTTTCTTT.

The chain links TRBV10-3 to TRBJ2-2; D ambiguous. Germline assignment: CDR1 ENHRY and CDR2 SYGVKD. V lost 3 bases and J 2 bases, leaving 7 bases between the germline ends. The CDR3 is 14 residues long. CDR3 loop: CAISDRRNTGELFF. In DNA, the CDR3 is TGTGCCATCAGTGATAGGAGAAACACCGGGGAGCTGTTTTTT.

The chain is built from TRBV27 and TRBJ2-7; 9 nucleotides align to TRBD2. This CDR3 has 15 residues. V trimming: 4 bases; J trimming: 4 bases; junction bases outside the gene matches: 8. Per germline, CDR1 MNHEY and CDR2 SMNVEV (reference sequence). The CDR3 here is CASSSGSGGLYEQYF. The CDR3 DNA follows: TGTGCCAGCAGTTCCGGTAGCGGGGGTCTTTACGAGCAGTACTTC.